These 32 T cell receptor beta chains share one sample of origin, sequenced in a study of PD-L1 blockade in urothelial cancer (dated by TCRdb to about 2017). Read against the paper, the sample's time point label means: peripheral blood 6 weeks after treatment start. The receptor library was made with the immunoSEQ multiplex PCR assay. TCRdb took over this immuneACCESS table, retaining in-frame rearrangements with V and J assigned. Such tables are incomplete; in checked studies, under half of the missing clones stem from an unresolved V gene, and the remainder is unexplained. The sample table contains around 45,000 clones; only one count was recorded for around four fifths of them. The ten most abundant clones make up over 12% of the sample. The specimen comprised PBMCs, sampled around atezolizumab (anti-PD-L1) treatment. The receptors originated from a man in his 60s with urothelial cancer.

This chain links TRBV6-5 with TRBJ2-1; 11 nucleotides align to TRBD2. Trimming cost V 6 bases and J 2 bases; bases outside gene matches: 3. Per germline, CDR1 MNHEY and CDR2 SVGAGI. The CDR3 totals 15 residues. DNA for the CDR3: TGTGCCAGCAGCCTGACTAGCGGGACCTACAATGAGCAGTTCTTC. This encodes CASSLTSGTYNEQFF.

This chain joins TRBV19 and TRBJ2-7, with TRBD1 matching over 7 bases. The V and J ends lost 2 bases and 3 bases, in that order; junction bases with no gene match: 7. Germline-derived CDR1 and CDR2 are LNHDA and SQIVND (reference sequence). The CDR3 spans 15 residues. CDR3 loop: CASSIPDRDVYEQYF. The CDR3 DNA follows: TGTGCCAGTAGTATACCCGACAGGGACGTCTACGAGCAGTACTTC. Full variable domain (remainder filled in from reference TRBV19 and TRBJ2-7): DGGITQSPKYLFRKEGQNVTLSCEQNLNHDAMYWYRQDPGQGLRLIYYSQIVNDFQKGDIAEGYSVSREKKESFPLTVTSAQKNPTAFYLCASSIPDRDVYEQYFGPGTRLTVT.

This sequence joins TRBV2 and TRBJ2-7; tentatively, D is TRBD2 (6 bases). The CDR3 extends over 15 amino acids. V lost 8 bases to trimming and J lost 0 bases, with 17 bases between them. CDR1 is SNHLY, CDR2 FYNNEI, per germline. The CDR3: CASRVEDGSSYEQYF. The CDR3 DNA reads TGTGCCAGCCGAGTTGAAGACGGGAGCTCCTACGAGCAGTACTTC. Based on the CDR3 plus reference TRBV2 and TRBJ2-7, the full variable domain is EPEVTQTPSHQVTQMGQEVILRCVPISNHLYFYWYRQILGQKVEFLVSFYNNEISEKSEIFDDQFSVERPDGSNFTLKIRSTKLEDSAMYFCASRVEDGSSYEQYFGPGTRLTVT.

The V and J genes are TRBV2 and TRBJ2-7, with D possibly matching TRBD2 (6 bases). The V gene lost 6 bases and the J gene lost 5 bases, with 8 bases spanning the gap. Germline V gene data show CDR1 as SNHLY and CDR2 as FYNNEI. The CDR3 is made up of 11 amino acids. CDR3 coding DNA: TGTGCCAGCAGGACGGGGGACGAGCAGTACTTC. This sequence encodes CASRTGDEQYF. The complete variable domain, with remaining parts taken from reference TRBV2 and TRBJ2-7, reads EPEVTQTPSHQVTQMGQEVILRCVPISNHLYFYWYRQILGQKVEFLVSFYNNEISEKSEIFDDQFSVERPDGSNFTLKIRSTKLEDSAMYFCASRTGDEQYFGPGTRLTVT.

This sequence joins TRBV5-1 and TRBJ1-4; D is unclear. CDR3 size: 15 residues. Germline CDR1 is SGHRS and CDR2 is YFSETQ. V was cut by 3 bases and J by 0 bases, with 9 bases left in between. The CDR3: CASSSGSSTNEKLFF. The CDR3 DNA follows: TGCGCCAGCAGCTCCGGGTCGTCAACTAATGAAAAACTGTTTTTT.

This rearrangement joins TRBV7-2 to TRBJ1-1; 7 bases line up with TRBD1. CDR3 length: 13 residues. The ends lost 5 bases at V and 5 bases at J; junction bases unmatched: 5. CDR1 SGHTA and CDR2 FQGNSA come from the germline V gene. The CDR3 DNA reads TGTGCCAGCAGCGAGGGACAGATTACTGAAGCTTTCTTT. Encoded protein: CASSEGQITEAFF.

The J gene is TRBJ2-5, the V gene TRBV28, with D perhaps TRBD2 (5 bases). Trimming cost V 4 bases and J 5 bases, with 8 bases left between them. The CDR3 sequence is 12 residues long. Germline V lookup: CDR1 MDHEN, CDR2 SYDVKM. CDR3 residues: CASSSGWETQYF. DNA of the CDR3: TGTGCCAGCAGTTCGGGGTGGGAGACCCAGTACTTC.

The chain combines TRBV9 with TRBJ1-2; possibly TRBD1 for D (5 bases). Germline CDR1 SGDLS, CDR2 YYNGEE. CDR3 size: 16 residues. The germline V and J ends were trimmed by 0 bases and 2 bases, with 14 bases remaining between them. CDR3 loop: CASSVAEGTLNYGYTF. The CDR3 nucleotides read TGTGCCAGCAGCGTAGCGGAGGGGACCCTAAACTATGGCTACACCTTC. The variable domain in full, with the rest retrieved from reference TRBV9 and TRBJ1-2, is DSGVTQTPKHLITATGQRVTLRCSPRSGDLSVYWYQQSLDQGLQFLIQYYNGEERAKGNILERFSAQQFPDLHSELNLSSLELGDSALYFCASSVAEGTLNYGYTFGSGTRLTVV.

This CDR3 reads CASSFSGNTEAFF. The DNA for the CDR3 is TGTGCCAGCAGCTTCTCGGGGAACACTGAAGCTTTCTTT. V usage is TRBV7-9 and J usage is TRBJ1-1; D unclear. Looked up from germline, CDR1 is SEHNR and CDR2 is FQNEAQ (reference sequence). V gave up 3 bases and J gave up 1 base, with 6 bases separating them. This CDR3 is 13 amino acids long.

In nucleotides, the CDR3 is TGCAGTGCCCTGGCCGTTGAAAAACTGTTTTTT. Encoded protein: CSALAVEKLFF. The chain couples TRBV20-1 to TRBJ1-4; D call uncertain. Trimming took 6 bases from V and 7 from J, leaving 9 bases between them. This CDR3 contains 11 residues. The V gene's germline CDR1 is DFQATT and CDR2 SNEGSKA (reference sequence).

This CDR3 reads CASSLVQVTDTQYF. The CDR3 region has the DNA TGTGCCAGCAGCTTGGTCCAGGTCACAGATACGCAGTATTTT. V usage is TRBV5-6 and J usage is TRBJ2-3; no definite D call. V dropped 0 bases and J dropped 2 bases, with 7 bases sitting between them. The CDR3 totals 14 residues. Germline assignment: CDR1 SGHDT and CDR2 YYEEEE.

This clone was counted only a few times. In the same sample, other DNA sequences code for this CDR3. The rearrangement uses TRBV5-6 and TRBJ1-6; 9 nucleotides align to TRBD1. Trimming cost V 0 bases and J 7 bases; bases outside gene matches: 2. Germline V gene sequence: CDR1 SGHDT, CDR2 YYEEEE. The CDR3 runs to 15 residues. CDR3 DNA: TGTGCCAGCAGCTTGGCTGGGACAGGGAATTCACCCCTCCACTTT. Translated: CASSLAGTGNSPLHF.

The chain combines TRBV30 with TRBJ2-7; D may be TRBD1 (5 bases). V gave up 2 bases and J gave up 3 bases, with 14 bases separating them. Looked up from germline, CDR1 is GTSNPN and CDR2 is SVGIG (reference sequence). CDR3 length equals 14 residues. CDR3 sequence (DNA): TGTGCCTGGAGTCCTCTTTACAGGTACTACGAGCAGTACTTC. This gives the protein CAWSPLYRYYEQYF.

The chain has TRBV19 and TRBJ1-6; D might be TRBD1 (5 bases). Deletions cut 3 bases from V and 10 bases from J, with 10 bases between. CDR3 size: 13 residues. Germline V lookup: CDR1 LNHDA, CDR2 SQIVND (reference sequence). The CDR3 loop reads CASSIEGESPLHF. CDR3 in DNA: TGTGCCAGTAGTATTGAAGGGGAATCACCCCTCCACTTT.

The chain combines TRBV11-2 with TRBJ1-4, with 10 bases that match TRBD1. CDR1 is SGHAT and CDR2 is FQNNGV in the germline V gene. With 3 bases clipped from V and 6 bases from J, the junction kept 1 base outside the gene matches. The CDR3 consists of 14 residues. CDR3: CASSFGTGDEKLFF. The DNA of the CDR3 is TGTGCCAGCAGCTTCGGGACAGGGGATGAAAAACTGTTTTTT.

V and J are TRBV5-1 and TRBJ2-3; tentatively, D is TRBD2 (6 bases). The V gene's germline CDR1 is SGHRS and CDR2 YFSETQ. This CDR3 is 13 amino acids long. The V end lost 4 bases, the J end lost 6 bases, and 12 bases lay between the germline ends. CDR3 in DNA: TGCGCCAGCAGCCCAGGAGGGGTGGATACGCAGTATTTT. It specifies CASSPGGVDTQYF.

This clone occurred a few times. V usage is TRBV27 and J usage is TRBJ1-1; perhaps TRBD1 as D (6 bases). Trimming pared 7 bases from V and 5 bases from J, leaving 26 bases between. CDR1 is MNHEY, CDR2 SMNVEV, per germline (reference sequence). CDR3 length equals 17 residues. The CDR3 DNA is TGTGCCAGCAAAACTTCCCTTGGGGGGAGGGGGAGGACTGAAGCTTTCTTT. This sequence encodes CASKTSLGGRGRTEAFF.

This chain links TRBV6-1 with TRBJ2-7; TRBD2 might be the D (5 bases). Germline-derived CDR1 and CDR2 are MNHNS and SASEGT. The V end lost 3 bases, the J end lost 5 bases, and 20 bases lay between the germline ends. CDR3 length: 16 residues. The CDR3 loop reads CASSEGVWGARDEQYF. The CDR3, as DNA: TGTGCCAGCAGTGAGGGAGTTTGGGGAGCCCGGGACGAGCAGTACTTC.

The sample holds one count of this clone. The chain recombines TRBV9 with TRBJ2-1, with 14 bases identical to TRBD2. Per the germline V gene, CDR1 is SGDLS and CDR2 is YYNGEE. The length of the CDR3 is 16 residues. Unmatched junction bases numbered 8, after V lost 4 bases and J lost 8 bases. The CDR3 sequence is CASSPRLAGGQDEQFF. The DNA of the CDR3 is TGTGCCAGCAGCCCTCGACTAGCGGGGGGGCAGGATGAGCAGTTCTTC.

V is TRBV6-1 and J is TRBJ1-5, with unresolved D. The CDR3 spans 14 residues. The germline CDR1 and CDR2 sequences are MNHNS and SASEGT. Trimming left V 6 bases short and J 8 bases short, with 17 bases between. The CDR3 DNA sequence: TGTGCCAGCAGGGTTGGTACACAACAGAAGCCCCAGCATTTT. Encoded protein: CASRVGTQQKPQHF.

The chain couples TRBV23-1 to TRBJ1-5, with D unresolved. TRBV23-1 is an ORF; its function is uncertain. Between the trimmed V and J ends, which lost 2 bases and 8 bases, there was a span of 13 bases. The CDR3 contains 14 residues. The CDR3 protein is CASSQARLGKPQHF. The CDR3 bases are TGCGCCAGCAGTCAAGCCCGACTCGGGAAGCCCCAGCATTTT.

This CDR3 is CASTTTGEETQYF. Written as DNA, the CDR3 is TGTGCCAGCACCACCACGGGTGAAGAGACCCAGTACTTC. The rearrangement uses TRBV7-9 and TRBJ2-5; no firm D call. The CDR3 length is 13 residues. CDR1 and CDR2 from the germline V gene are SEHNR and FQNEAQ (reference sequence). The germline V and J ends were trimmed by 7 bases and 3 bases, with 12 bases remaining between them.

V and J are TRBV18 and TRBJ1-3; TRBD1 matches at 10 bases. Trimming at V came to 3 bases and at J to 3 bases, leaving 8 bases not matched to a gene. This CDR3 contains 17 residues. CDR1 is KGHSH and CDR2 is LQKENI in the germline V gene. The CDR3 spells CASSPFSGTGVGNTIYF. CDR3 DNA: TGTGCCAGCTCACCTTTTTCCGGGACAGGGGTTGGAAACACCATATATTTT.

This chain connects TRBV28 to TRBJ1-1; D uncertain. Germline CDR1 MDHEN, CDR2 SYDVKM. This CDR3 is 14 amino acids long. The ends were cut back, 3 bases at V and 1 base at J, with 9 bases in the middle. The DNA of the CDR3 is TGTGCCAGCAGTTTTCCTTACAGGAACACTGAAGCTTTCTTT. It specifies CASSFPYRNTEAFF.

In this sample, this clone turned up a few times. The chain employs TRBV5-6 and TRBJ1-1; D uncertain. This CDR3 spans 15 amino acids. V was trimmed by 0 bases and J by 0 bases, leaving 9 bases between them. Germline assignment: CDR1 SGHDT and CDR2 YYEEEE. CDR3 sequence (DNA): TGTGCCAGCAGCTTGGATACATCCATGAACACTGAAGCTTTCTTT. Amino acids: CASSLDTSMNTEAFF. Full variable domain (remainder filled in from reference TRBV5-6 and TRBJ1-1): DAGVTQSPTHLIKTRGQQVTLRCSPKSGHDTVSWYQQALGQGPQFIFQYYEEEERQRGNFPDRFSGHQFPNYSSELNVNALLLGDSALYLCASSLDTSMNTEAFFGQGTRLTVV.

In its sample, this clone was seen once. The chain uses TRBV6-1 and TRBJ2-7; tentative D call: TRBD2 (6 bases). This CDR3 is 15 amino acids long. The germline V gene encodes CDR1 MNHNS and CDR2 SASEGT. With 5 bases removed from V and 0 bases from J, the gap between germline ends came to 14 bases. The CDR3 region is CASSSSGGASYEQYF. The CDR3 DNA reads TGTGCCAGCAGTTCATCCGGAGGGGCCTCCTACGAGCAGTACTTC.

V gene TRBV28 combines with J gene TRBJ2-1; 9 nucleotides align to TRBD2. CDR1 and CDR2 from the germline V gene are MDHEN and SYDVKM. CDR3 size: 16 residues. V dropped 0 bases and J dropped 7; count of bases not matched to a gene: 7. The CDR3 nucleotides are TGTGCCAGCAGTTTATGGGGAGCGGGGGGCGGTAATGAGCAGTTCTTC. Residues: CASSLWGAGGGNEQFF.

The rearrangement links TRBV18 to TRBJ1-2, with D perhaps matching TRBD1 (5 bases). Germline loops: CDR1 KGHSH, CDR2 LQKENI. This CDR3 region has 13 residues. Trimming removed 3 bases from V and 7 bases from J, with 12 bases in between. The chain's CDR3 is CASSPSGFRGYTF. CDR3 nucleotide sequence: TGTGCCAGCTCACCGTCAGGGTTTCGTGGCTACACCTTC.

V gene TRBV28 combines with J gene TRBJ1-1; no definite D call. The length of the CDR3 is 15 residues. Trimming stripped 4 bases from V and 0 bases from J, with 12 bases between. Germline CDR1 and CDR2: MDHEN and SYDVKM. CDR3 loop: CASSWAQALNTEAFF. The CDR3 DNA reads TGTGCCAGCAGTTGGGCCCAGGCGCTGAACACTGAAGCTTTCTTT.

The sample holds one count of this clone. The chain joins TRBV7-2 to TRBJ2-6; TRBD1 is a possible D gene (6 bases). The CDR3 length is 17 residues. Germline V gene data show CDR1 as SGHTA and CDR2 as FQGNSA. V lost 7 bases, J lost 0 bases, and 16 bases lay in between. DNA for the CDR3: TGTGCCAGCAACCTCGACAGGCTGAACTCTGGGGCCAACGTCCTGACTTTC. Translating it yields CASNLDRLNSGANVLTF.

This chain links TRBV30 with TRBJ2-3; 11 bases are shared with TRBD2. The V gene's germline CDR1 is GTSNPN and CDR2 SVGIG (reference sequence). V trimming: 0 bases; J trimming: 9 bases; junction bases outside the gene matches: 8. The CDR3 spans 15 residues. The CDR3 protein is CAWSVSLAGGPTQYF. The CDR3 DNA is TGTGCCTGGAGTGTCTCGCTAGCGGGGGGACCCACGCAGTATTTT.

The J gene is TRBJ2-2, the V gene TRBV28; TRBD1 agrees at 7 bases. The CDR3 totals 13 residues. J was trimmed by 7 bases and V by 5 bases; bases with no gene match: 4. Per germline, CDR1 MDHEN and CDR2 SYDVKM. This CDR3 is CASSLGTVGELFF. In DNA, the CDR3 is TGTGCCAGCAGTCTCGGGACAGTCGGGGAGCTGTTTTTT.